Below are 18 T cell receptor beta chains sequenced from a single sample in a study of regulatory T cells in long-lasting Graves disease. Time point: persistent/refractory GD, antithyroid drugs over 5 years with positive TRAb. RNA isolated from PBMCs was used to make the TCR library. With iRepertoire HTBI primers and Arm-PCR of CDR3 regions, TCR beta libraries were built. Each CDR3 protein gets one entry after TCRdb re-called the multiplex PCR reads with MiXCR. The sample gives roughly 500,000 distinct CDR3 sequences, around a fifth of which show up once; about an eighth is in the top ten. This sample comprised peripheral blood mononuclear cells (PBMCs), obtained when the disease was refractory, from a patient treated with antithyroid drugs. The receptor source for this set is a female donor with Graves disease.

The genes are TRBV5-6 and TRBJ1-2; 7 positions agree with TRBD1. CDR1 is SGHDT and CDR2 is YYEEEE in the germline V gene. The ends lost 0 bases at V and 7 bases at J; junction bases unmatched: 6. The CDR3 is made up of 14 amino acids. The CDR3 DNA reads as TGTGCCAGCAGCTTGGACAGGGGTTCCTCTGGCTACACCTTC. It translates to CASSLDRGSSGYTF.

This clonotype showed up many times. The CDR3 DNA sequence: TGTGCCAGCAGTCTACGACAGGGAGTGGACTATGGCTACACCTTC. Translation gives CASSLRQGVDYGYTF. The rearrangement joins TRBV12-3 or TRBV12-4 to TRBJ1-2; 7 bases are shared with TRBD1. The CDR3 runs 15 residues. V lost 5 bases and J lost 3; bases outside the gene matches: 9.

In the case of this clonotype: Likely a read error: the CDR3 ends without its conserved phenylalanine or tryptophan. The V call is TRBV27, the J call TRBJ1-1, with D possibly TRBD1 on 5 matching bases. The CDR3 is 13 amino acids. V lost 3 bases and J 3 bases, leaving 8 bases between the germline ends. CDR1 is MNHEY, CDR2 SMNVEV, per germline (reference sequence). The CDR3 bases are TGTGCCAGCAGTTTCTCCAGGGACACTGAAGCTTTCCTT. It is translated as CASSFSRDTEAFL.

The rearrangement joins TRBV10-3 to TRBJ1-5; no firm D call. CDR1 and CDR2 (germline): ENHRY, SYGVKD. V gave up 3 bases and J gave up 5 bases, with 11 bases separating them. The CDR3 totals 14 residues. The CDR3 is CAISDRQADQPQHF. CDR3 coding DNA: TGTGCCATCAGTGATCGGCAGGCGGATCAGCCCCAGCATTTT.

The chain links TRBV28 to TRBJ1-4, with 8 bases identical to TRBD1. Trimming at V came to 6 bases and at J to 5 bases, leaving 11 bases not matched to a gene. CDR1 is MDHEN and CDR2 is SYDVKM in the germline V gene. The CDR3 has 16 residues. This chain's CDR3 is CASSAVGQGLNEKLFF. The CDR3 region has the DNA TGTGCCAGCAGCGCCGTCGGACAGGGTTTAAATGAAAAACTGTTTTTT.

The rearrangement joins TRBV20-1 to TRBJ1-5, with a weak D call TRBD1 (6 bases). The V gene's germline CDR1 is DFQATT and CDR2 SNEGSKA (reference sequence). V was clipped by 6 bases and J by 5 bases, with 17 bases between them. The CDR3 is 14 residues long. The CDR3 region has the DNA TGCAGTGCCGAAGGGGGGGTGGCAGATCAGCCCCAGCATTTT. This translates into CSAEGGVADQPQHF.

This clonotype was detected many times. V gene TRBV19 combines with J gene TRBJ1-1; maybe TRBD1 (5 bases). The CDR3 has 16 amino acids. CDR1 and CDR2 from the germline V gene are LNHDA and SQIVND (reference sequence). V lost 7 bases and J 1 base, leaving 19 bases between the germline ends. The CDR3 is CASKIAQGARNTEAFF. CDR3 in DNA: TGTGCCAGTAAGATAGCTCAAGGGGCACGGAACACTGAAGCTTTCTTT.

CDR3 sequence (DNA): TGTGCCACCTCTACTGGGGCCAACGTCCTGACTTTC. Protein: CATSTGANVLTF. The V and J genes are TRBV27 and TRBJ2-6, with D unclear. V lost 10 bases, J lost 2 bases, and 6 bases lay in between. The germline gives CDR1 MNHEY, CDR2 SMNVEV (reference sequence). This CDR3 is built from 12 residues.

Only a few counts were recorded for this clonotype. This chain connects TRBV20-1 to TRBJ1-4, with a tentative D call TRBD1 (5 bases). V dropped 7 bases and J dropped 5 bases, with 11 bases sitting between them. The CDR3 consists of 12 residues. Germline values: CDR1 DFQATT, CDR2 SNEGSKA (reference sequence). DNA of the CDR3: TGCAGTGTGGGGGGGAGAAATGAAAAACTGTTTTTT. Its translation: CSVGGRNEKLFF.

The chain has TRBV5-1 and TRBJ2-5; 13 bases align to TRBD2. The end of the DNA is better explained by TRBJ2-1, so the J call may be wrong. Germline V lookup: CDR1 SGHRS, CDR2 YFSETQ. The CDR3 totals 15 residues. The DNA of the CDR3 is TGCGCCAGCAGTCCGGGACTAGCGGGGATGAAAGAGCAGTTCTTC. Its translation: CASSPGLAGMKEQFF.

This clonotype occurred many times. The V and J genes are TRBV3-1 and TRBJ2-5; TRBD2 matches 12 bases. Germline CDR1 is LGHDT and CDR2 is YNNKEL (reference sequence). CDR3 length: 14 residues. V lost 7 bases to trimming and J lost 4 bases; unmatched junction nucleotides: 4. The CDR3 protein is CASTELAGGETQYF. The CDR3 DNA reads TGTGCCAGCACCGAACTAGCGGGAGGAGAGACCCAGTACTTC.

The table lists this clonotype with a few counts. V is TRBV7-3 and J is TRBJ2-5; D ambiguous. The V gene lost 1 base and the J gene lost 5 bases, with 8 bases spanning the gap. This CDR3 has 13 amino acids. The germline CDR1 and CDR2 sequences are SGHTA and FQGTGA. Here the CDR3 DNA reads TGTGCCAGCAGCTTAAATAATATCGAGACCCAGTACTTC. This translates into CASSLNNIETQYF.

V is TRBV5-6 and J is TRBJ1-5; D is possibly TRBD1 (6 bases). The CDR3 has 17 amino acids. Germline CDR1 SGHDT, CDR2 YYEEEE. The V gene lost 2 bases and the J gene lost 1 base, with 16 bases spanning the gap. The CDR3 here is CASSFGGETRSNQPQHF. CDR3 DNA: TGTGCCAGCAGCTTCGGGGGCGAAACCCGAAGCAATCAGCCCCAGCATTTT.

In its sample, this clonotype was seen many times. The chain carries TRBV6-2 or TRBV6-3 and TRBJ2-7, with 7 bases that match TRBD1. The V gene's germline CDR1 is MNHEY and CDR2 SVGEGT. Trimming at V came to 11 bases and at J to 3 bases, leaving 7 bases not matched to a gene. This CDR3 comprises 12 residues. CDR3 nucleotide sequence: TGTGCCTCTGGGGGACAGAACTACGAGCAGTACTTC. It is translated as CASGGQNYEQYF.

The chain employs TRBV4-3 and TRBJ1-2; D not certain. Per germline, CDR1 LGHNA and CDR2 YSLEER. The V end lost 0 bases, the J end lost 7 bases, and 12 bases lay between the germline ends. The CDR3 totals 14 residues. The CDR3 DNA reads as TGCGCCAGCAGCCAAGATTCTCGCGAAGGTGGCTACACCTTC. This gives the protein CASSQDSREGGYTF.

This rearrangement joins TRBV7-8 to TRBJ1-5; the D is unclear. The V end was cut by 4 bases, the J end by 0 bases, with 13 bases between. CDR3 size: 16 residues. Germline loops: CDR1 SGHVS, CDR2 FQNEAQ. The CDR3 DNA reads as TGTGCCAGCAGCTCAAGATGGATAAATAGCAATCAGCCCCAGCATTTT. This gives the protein CASSSRWINSNQPQHF.

This clonotype was counted ten times or more. The rearrangement joins TRBV29-1 to TRBJ2-5; no reliable D call. From germline, CDR1 is SQVTM and CDR2 ANQGSEA. The V end lost 5 bases, the J end lost 6 bases, and 10 bases lay between the germline ends. The CDR3 is 11 amino acids. CDR3 nucleotides: TGCAGCGTTCCAAGTGGGAAGACCCAGTACTTC. Amino acid sequence: CSVPSGKTQYF.

As regards this clonotype: Given a much more abundant clone one base away, this may be a read error. This chain joins TRBV6-1 and TRBJ2-4; unclear D gene. This CDR3 region has 13 residues. V shed 4 bases and J shed 0 bases, with 4 bases lying between them. Germline V gene data show CDR1 as MNHNS and CDR2 as SASEGT. This chain's CDR3 is CASSGIAKNIQYF. CDR3 coding DNA: TGTGCCAGCAGTGGCATAGCCAAAAACATTCAGTACTTC.